This entry lists 27 T cell receptor beta chains sequenced from one sample in a study of blood T cell repertoires in COVID-19. TCRdb's table, derived via immunoSEQ multiplex PCR, lists solely in-frame clones and lacks some. The repertoire holds 150,000 to 200,000 clones, with 80% to 90% as singletons. Source material: peripheral blood. The origin of the receptors is a man aged 60-69 years with acute or convalescent COVID-19.

The chain links TRBV2 to TRBJ1-4; D is perhaps TRBD1 (5 bases). The V and J ends lost 6 bases and 8 bases respectively, with 13 bases between them. The CDR3 has 13 amino acids. Germline CDR1 is SNHLY and CDR2 is FYNNEI. For the CDR3, the DNA is TGTGCCAGCAGCCGGGACTCAGGGGAAAAACTGTTTTTT. It encodes CASSRDSGEKLFF.

The gene calls are TRBV27 and TRBJ2-1; D remains unclear. Germline assignment: CDR1 MNHEY and CDR2 SMNVEV (reference sequence). The CDR3 runs to 13 residues. V lost 0 bases and J lost 3, with 3 bases in between. The CDR3, as DNA: TGTGCCAGCAGTTTATCTCGCTACAATGAGCAGTTCTTC. Translation: CASSLSRYNEQFF.

V is TRBV21-1 and J is TRBJ2-7; the DNA was not compared with TRBD1, the D call given in the table. TRBV21-1 is deemed a pseudogene. There are 16 residues in the CDR3. CDR3 region: CASSKEEQGRTYEQYF. CDR3 DNA sequence: TGTGCCAGCAGCAAAGAGGAACAGGGGAGGACCTACGAGCAGTACTTC.

V gene TRBV12-5 combines with J gene TRBJ1-5, with D perhaps matching TRBD1 (5 bases). Trimming pared 6 bases from V and 5 bases from J, leaving 23 bases between. This CDR3 contains 17 residues. CDR1 LGHNT and CDR2 FRNRAP come from the germline V gene. The CDR3 loop reads CASGLAPWGERDQPQHF. Written as DNA, the CDR3 is TGTGCTAGTGGATTAGCCCCGTGGGGGGAAAGAGATCAGCCCCAGCATTTT.

The chain employs TRBV30 and TRBJ2-1; TRBD2 agrees at 10 bases. V shed 0 bases, J shed 8 bases, and the junction held 7 bases outside the gene matches. The germline CDR1 and CDR2 sequences are GTSNPN and SVGIG (reference sequence). The CDR3 has 15 residues. CDR3 sequence: CAWSVLSGGAHEQFF. The CDR3 DNA reads TGTGCCTGGAGTGTACTGAGCGGGGGGGCTCATGAGCAGTTCTTC.

The chain joins TRBV3-1 (or the pseudogene TRBV3-2) to TRBJ2-5; D is possibly TRBD2 (5 bases). Per the germline V gene, CDR1 is LGHDT and CDR2 is YNNKEL (reference sequence). Trimming took off 0 bases at V and 5 bases at J, with 7 bases between the two ends. The CDR3 is 13 amino acids. DNA of the CDR3: TGTGCCAGCAGCCAAGATCCGGGGGAGACCCAGTACTTC. This encodes CASSQDPGETQYF.

The rearrangement uses TRBV7-8 and TRBJ2-7, with D perhaps matching TRBD2 (6 bases). Germline-derived CDR1 and CDR2 are SGHVS and FQNEAQ. The CDR3 runs 12 residues. Trimming left V 6 bases short and J 2 bases short, with 8 bases between. This chain's CDR3 is CASSREPYEQYF. The CDR3 DNA is TGTGCCAGCAGTCGGGAGCCCTACGAGCAGTACTTC.

This clone was seen a few times. The chain carries TRBV6-2 or TRBV6-3 and TRBJ2-3; D not resolved. With 2 bases removed from V and 2 bases from J, the gap between germline ends came to 11 bases. This CDR3 is 15 amino acids long. Germline CDR1 is MNHEY and CDR2 is SVGEGT. The CDR3 reads CASSYTIPHTDTQYF. CDR3 coding DNA: TGTGCCAGCAGTTACACTATACCCCACACAGATACGCAGTATTTT.

The chain joins TRBV4-1 to TRBJ1-2; no firm D call. The CDR3 runs to 15 residues. CDR1 is MGHRA and CDR2 is YSYEKL in the germline V gene. V shed 1 base and J shed 0 bases, with 9 bases lying between them. The CDR3 protein is CASSQGLVTNYGYTF. DNA of the CDR3: TGCGCCAGCAGCCAAGGCCTAGTTACTAACTATGGCTACACCTTC.

As to this clone: In the same sample, other DNA sequences code for this CDR3. The chain uses TRBV7-3 and TRBJ1-1; perhaps TRBD1 as D (5 bases). The CDR3 sequence is 13 residues long. V lost 3 bases and J lost 0, with 5 bases in between. Germline CDR1 is SGHTA and CDR2 is FQGTGA. This CDR3 is CASSLDMNTEAFF. CDR3 DNA sequence: TGTGCCAGCAGCTTGGACATGAACACTGAAGCTTTCTTT.

This clone showed up just a few times. The chain links TRBV20-1 to TRBJ2-7; D not certain. The CDR3 has 12 residues. V gave up 3 bases and J gave up 4 bases, with 10 bases separating them. Germline lookup yields CDR1 DFQATT and CDR2 SNEGSKA (reference sequence). CDR3 nucleotide sequence: TGCAGTGCTAGTTTATTGTCGTACGAGCAGTACTTC. As protein: CSASLLSYEQYF.

This rearrangement joins TRBV30 to TRBJ2-2, with D possibly matching TRBD1 (6 bases). Germline-derived CDR1 and CDR2 are GTSNPN and SVGIG (reference sequence). Trimming took off 0 bases at V and 5 bases at J, with 16 bases between the two ends. The CDR3 runs 16 residues. CDR3 nucleotides: TGTGCCTGGAGTGTACAGGGCAGTCCCAGAACCGGGGAGCTGTTTTTT. This codes for CAWSVQGSPRTGELFF.

For the CDR3, the DNA is TGTGCCATCTCACTAGCGGGGGGGCCCGGAGATACGCAGTATTTT. It translates to CAISLAGGPGDTQYF. This rearrangement joins TRBV7-2 to TRBJ2-3, with 13 bases identical to TRBD2. The CDR3 contains 15 residues. Germline-derived CDR1 and CDR2 are SGHTA and FQGNSA. J gave up 5 bases and V 10 bases, and 9 bases lay outside the gene matches.

V gene TRBV4-3 combines with J gene TRBJ2-7; 9 nucleotides align to TRBD1. V lost 1 base to trimming and J lost 3 bases; unmatched junction nucleotides: 4. The CDR3 contains 15 residues. CDR1 LGHNA and CDR2 YSLEER come from the germline V gene. The CDR3 nucleotides are TGCGCCAGCAGCCAAGCGGGACAGGGTCTCTACGAGCAGTACTTC. It is translated as CASSQAGQGLYEQYF.

The rearrangement links TRBV24-1 to TRBJ2-3; a possible D gene is TRBD2 (6 bases). The CDR3 runs 14 residues. With 5 bases removed from V and 4 bases from J, the gap between germline ends came to 12 bases. CDR1 and CDR2 from the germline V gene are KGHDR and SFDVKD. The CDR3 protein is CATSAVLASDTQYF. CDR3 bases: TGTGCCACCAGTGCCGTACTAGCCTCAGATACGCAGTATTTT.

The chain combines TRBV19 with TRBJ2-2; 7 bases agree with TRBD1. Germline V gene lookup returns CDR1 LNHDA and CDR2 SQIVND (reference sequence). The CDR3 consists of 14 residues. Trimming cost V 8 bases and J 0 bases; bases outside gene matches: 3. The CDR3 sequence is CASSGTANTGELFF. The CDR3 nucleotides are TGTGCCAGTTCCGGGACAGCGAACACCGGGGAGCTGTTTTTT.

The chain combines TRBV19 with TRBJ1-5; no firm D call. The ends were cut back, 3 bases at V and 6 bases at J, with 9 bases in the middle. The CDR3 extends over 13 amino acids. The germline CDR1 and CDR2 sequences are LNHDA and SQIVND (reference sequence). CDR3 amino acids: CASSIDWSQPQHF. CDR3 in DNA: TGTGCCAGTAGTATTGATTGGAGTCAGCCCCAGCATTTT.

V and J are TRBV6-2 or TRBV6-3 and TRBJ1-6; 7 positions match TRBD1. The germline CDR1 and CDR2 sequences are MNHEY and SVGEGT. The CDR3 is 19 residues long. Germline trimming cut 0 bases from V and 0 bases from J; bases unmatched to any gene: 8. CDR3: CASSYSTTGDSSYNSPLHF. CDR3 bases: TGTGCCAGCAGTTACTCGACGACGGGGGACAGCTCCTATAATTCACCCCTCCACTTT.

The rearrangement joins TRBV4-2 to TRBJ2-1; weak D call: TRBD1 (5 bases). The CDR3 spans 17 residues. Germline V gives CDR1 LGHNA, CDR2 YNFKEQ. V shed 2 bases and J shed 0 bases, with 14 bases lying between them. The CDR3 loop is CASSQSIADSSYNEQFF. The CDR3 DNA sequence: TGTGCCAGCAGCCAAAGTATAGCCGACAGCTCCTACAATGAGCAGTTCTTC.

This chain joins TRBV2 and TRBJ1-2; D perhaps matches TRBD1 (5 bases). CDR1 and CDR2 from the germline V gene are SNHLY and FYNNEI. CDR3 length: 16 residues. V lost 8 bases, J lost 4 bases, and 23 bases lay in between. The CDR3 is CASLLSSGLRPYGYTF. The CDR3 DNA is TGTGCCAGCCTCCTCAGCTCAGGGTTAAGGCCCTATGGCTACACCTTC.

The chain links TRBV4-1 to TRBJ2-3; tentatively, D is TRBD1 (5 bases). Germline values: CDR1 MGHRA, CDR2 YSYEKL. Between the trimmed V and J ends, which lost 4 bases and 0 bases, there was a span of 17 bases. This CDR3 is 17 amino acids long. CDR3 region: CASSRNRQGTSTDTQYF. The CDR3 DNA reads TGCGCCAGCAGCCGGAACAGGCAGGGCACTAGCACAGATACGCAGTATTTT.

This chain uses TRBV15 with TRBJ1-2; 7 bases are shared with TRBD1. Losses at the gene ends were 2 bases for V and 8 bases for J; bases not matched to a gene: 8. The CDR3 totals 14 residues. Germline loops: CDR1 LNHNV, CDR2 YYDKDF (reference sequence). Here the CDR3 reads CATSRTDRAGGYTF. The DNA of the CDR3 is TGTGCCACCAGCAGAACCGACAGGGCCGGCGGCTACACCTTC.

The CDR3 coding sequence is TGTGCCAGCAGCGTCGGCGGCACTAACTATGGCTACACCTTC. Translated: CASSVGGTNYGYTF. The chain uses TRBV9 and TRBJ1-2, with D unresolved. The length of the CDR3 is 14 residues. V was clipped by 2 bases and J by 0 bases, with 8 bases between them. CDR1 is SGDLS and CDR2 is YYNGEE in the germline V gene.

This chain joins TRBV5-4 and TRBJ1-1; D is uncertain. V lost 0 bases and J lost 0, with 6 bases in between. CDR1 is SGHNT, CDR2 YYREEE, per germline (reference sequence). The CDR3 extends over 14 amino acids. The CDR3 region is CASSLEQLNTEAFF. The CDR3 DNA reads TGTGCCAGCAGCTTGGAACAGCTGAACACTGAAGCTTTCTTT.

This rearrangement joins TRBV5-4 to TRBJ1-1; TRBD1 matches 8 bases. Trimming took 4 bases from V and 0 from J; bases not matched to a gene: 8. The CDR3 runs 16 residues. Germline V gene lookup returns CDR1 SGHNT and CDR2 YYREEE (reference sequence). The CDR3 DNA is TGTGCCAGCAGCCCCGGACAGGGTCTCGTGAACACTGAAGCTTTCTTT. Its translation is CASSPGQGLVNTEAFF.

The chain carries TRBV23-1 and TRBJ2-6; 10 nucleotides align to TRBD1. TRBV23-1 is an ORF for which the function is uncertain. CDR3 size: 19 residues. The V segment lost 4 bases and the J segment 0 bases; nucleotides outside the gene matches: 9. DNA for the CDR3: TGCGCCAGCAGTCCACCGGGACAGGGGCCCCGCTCTGGGGCCAACGTCCTGACTTTC. Encoded protein: CASSPPGQGPRSGANVLTF.

V is TRBV6-2 or TRBV6-3 and J is TRBJ2-7; 7 positions agree with TRBD1. CDR1 is MNHEY and CDR2 is SVGEGT in the germline V gene. Trimming at V came to 6 bases and at J to 5 bases, leaving 10 bases not matched to a gene. CDR3 size: 14 residues. The CDR3 nucleotides read TGTGCCAGCAGCCTCGGAGCCGACAGGGACGAGCAGTACTTC. This codes for CASSLGADRDEQYF.